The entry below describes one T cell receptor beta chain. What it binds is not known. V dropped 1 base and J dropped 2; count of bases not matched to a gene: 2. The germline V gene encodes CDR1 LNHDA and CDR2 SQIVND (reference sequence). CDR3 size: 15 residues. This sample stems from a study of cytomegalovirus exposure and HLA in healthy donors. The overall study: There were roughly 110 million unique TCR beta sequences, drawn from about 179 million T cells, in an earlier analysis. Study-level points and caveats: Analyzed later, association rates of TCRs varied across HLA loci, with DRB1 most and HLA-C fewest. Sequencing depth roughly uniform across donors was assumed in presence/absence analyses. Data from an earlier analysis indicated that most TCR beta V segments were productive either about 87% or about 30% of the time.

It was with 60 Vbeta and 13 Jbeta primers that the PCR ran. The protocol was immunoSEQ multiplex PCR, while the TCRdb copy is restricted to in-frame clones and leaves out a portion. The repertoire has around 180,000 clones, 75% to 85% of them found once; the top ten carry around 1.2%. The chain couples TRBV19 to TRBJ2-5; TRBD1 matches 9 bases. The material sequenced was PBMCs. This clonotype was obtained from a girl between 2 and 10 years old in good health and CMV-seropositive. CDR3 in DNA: TGTGCCAGTAGTATAGGGGACAGGGTGCAAGAGACCCAGTACTTC. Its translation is CASSIGDRVQETQYF.